These 30 T cell receptor beta chains were sequenced from one sample in a study of T cell repertoires in cytomegalovirus infection. TCRdb called the reads again in MiXCR, with one record for every CDR3 protein. The sample has roughly 250,000 distinct CDR3 sequences; approximately 13% are singletons. Sequenced: PBMCs. All receptors derive from a human donor in good health (CMV status not recorded). Some clones in this sample may be carry-over from other donors' samples.

This clonotype was seen many times. The chain combines TRBV7-8 with TRBJ1-1, with D unclear. The CDR3 has 14 residues. Germline V gives CDR1 SGHVS, CDR2 FQNEAQ. V was shortened by 5 bases and J by 4 bases, with 14 bases between the two germline ends. The CDR3 DNA follows: TGTGCCAGCAGCCGAGAGCTGGGGTCCACTGAAGCTTTCTTT. Protein sequence: CASSRELGSTEAFF.

This clonotype was recorded at least ten times. The V gene is TRBV6-2 or TRBV6-3, the J gene TRBJ2-3, with TRBD2 matching 8 bases. J lost 1 base, V lost 5 bases, and 8 bases had no gene match. Germline V CDR1 and CDR2: MNHEY, SVGEGT. The CDR3 totals 16 residues. For the CDR3, the DNA is TGTGCCAGCAGTAAGGCAACTAGCGGAGGCACAGATACGCAGTATTTT. Translation gives CASSKATSGGTDTQYF.

V is TRBV2 and J is TRBJ2-3; 10 nucleotides match TRBD2. V trimming: 2 bases; J trimming: 1 base; junction bases outside the gene matches: 6. Germline V gene sequence: CDR1 SNHLY, CDR2 FYNNEI. This CDR3 has 17 amino acids. The CDR3 loop reads CASSESLAGAGTDTQYF. The DNA for the CDR3 is TGTGCCAGCAGTGAATCTCTAGCGGGAGCTGGCACAGATACGCAGTATTTT.

This clonotype was detected many times. The chain joins TRBV12-3 or TRBV12-4 to TRBJ1-3; TRBD1 agrees at 7 bases. This CDR3 has 15 amino acids. V was clipped by 5 bases and J by 0 bases; unmatched bases: 4. CDR3 sequence (DNA): TGTGCCAGCAGTGACAGGGAGCGCTCTGGAAACACCATATATTTT. This sequence encodes CASSDRERSGNTIYF.

This clonotype has just a few counts. The chain uses TRBV29-1 and TRBJ1-1; the D is unclear. The CDR3 is 13 amino acids. CDR1 and CDR2 (germline): SQVTM, ANQGSEA. With 8 bases removed from V and 4 bases from J, the gap between germline ends came to 17 bases. CDR3 coding DNA: TGCAGCTCGCAGCTGCGCCCGTTCACTGAAGCTTTCTTT. It encodes CSSQLRPFTEAFF.

There are many counts of this clonotype. This chain uses TRBV7-8 with TRBJ2-7, with D perhaps being TRBD1 or TRBD2 (5 bases each). The CDR3 has 15 amino acids. V lost 3 bases to trimming and J lost 5 bases, with 17 bases between them. The germline V gene has CDR1 SGHVS and CDR2 FQNEAQ. CDR3 residues: CASSFRDAGPNEQYF. CDR3 bases: TGTGCCAGCAGCTTTCGGGACGCCGGACCCAACGAGCAGTACTTC.

This clonotype has more than one count but fewer than ten. CDR3 loop: CATRGNLRLTDTQYF. CDR3 nucleotides: TGTGCCACCAGGGGGAACCTACGCCTCACAGATACGCAGTATTTT. The V gene is TRBV15, the J gene TRBJ2-3, with D unresolved. Germline CDR1 LNHNV, CDR2 YYDKDF (reference sequence). V gave up 6 bases and J gave up 2 bases, with 15 bases separating them. There are 15 residues in the CDR3. Combining the CDR3 with reference TRBV15 and TRBJ2-3 gives the whole variable domain DAMVIQNPRYQVTQFGKPVTLSCSQTLNHNVMYWYQQKSSQAPKLLFHYYDKDFNNEADTPDNFQSRRPNTSFCFLDIRSPGLGDTAMYLCATRGNLRLTDTQYFGPGTRLTVL.

This clonotype was detected ten times or more. This chain links TRBV6-5 with TRBJ1-2; D is unclear. CDR1 MNHEY and CDR2 SVGAGI come from the germline V gene. Trimming left V 0 bases short and J 2 bases short, with 13 bases between. This CDR3 contains 16 residues. DNA for the CDR3: TGTGCCAGCAGTTACTCCGGCATGAGGGCCAACTATGGCTACACCTTC. Translating gives CASSYSGMRANYGYTF.

The chain recombines TRBV6-2 or TRBV6-3 with TRBJ2-4, with 7 bases that match TRBD1. Germline CDR1 is MNHEY and CDR2 is SVGEGT. With V trimmed by 7 bases and J by 9 bases, 12 bases remained unmatched. This CDR3 has 14 amino acids. The DNA of the CDR3 is TGTGCCAGCACCACCGGGACAGAGGGTGGCATTCAGTACTTC. Translating it yields CASTTGTEGGIQYF.

As to this clonotype: Possible read error: a much larger clone is one base away. This chain joins TRBV10-3 and TRBJ2-5; D may be TRBD1 (5 bases). Deletions cut 8 bases from V and 5 bases from J, with 9 bases between. The CDR3 spans 11 residues. From germline, CDR1 is ENHRY and CDR2 SYGVKD. CDR3 loop: CAIAAGETQYF. Written as DNA, the CDR3 is TGTGCCATCGCCGCAGGGGAGACCCAGTACTTC.

The CDR3 DNA reads TGTGCCAGCAGCTCCGGACTAGCGGCCCGCAATGAGCAGTTCTTC. Its protein product is CASSSGLAARNEQFF. The chain recombines TRBV12-3 or TRBV12-4 with TRBJ2-1, with TRBD2 identical over 10 bases. There are 15 residues in the CDR3. With 6 bases clipped from V and 6 bases from J, the junction kept 8 bases outside the gene matches.

This clonotype was detected a few times. The chain joins TRBV7-9 to TRBJ2-4; 9 bases are a match to TRBD2. This CDR3 region has 18 residues. The germline gives CDR1 SEHNR, CDR2 FQNEAQ (reference sequence). V lost 5 bases to trimming and J lost 0 bases; unmatched junction nucleotides: 11. The CDR3 nucleotides are TGTGCCAGCAGCCGTCCCGGGACTAGCTACCTAGCCAAAAACATTCAGTACTTC. It yields the protein CASSRPGTSYLAKNIQYF.

This chain uses TRBV5-1 with TRBJ1-2; D not resolved. The CDR3 has 14 residues. Germline V gives CDR1 SGHRS, CDR2 YFSETQ. With 0 bases removed from V and 6 bases from J, the gap between germline ends came to 12 bases. The CDR3 DNA reads TGCGCCAGCAGCTTGGAACAGCGGATTAATGGCTACACCTTC. Its translation: CASSLEQRINGYTF.

V usage is TRBV7-3 and J usage is TRBJ2-1; no clear D gene. V was trimmed by 8 bases and J by 7 bases, leaving 12 bases between them. The CDR3 extends over 12 amino acids. The germline gives CDR1 SGHTA, CDR2 FQGTGA. CDR3 sequence reads: CASSSPGNEQFF. CDR3 coding DNA: TGTGCCAGCTCGAGTCCTGGGAATGAGCAGTTCTTC.

This clonotype turned up a few times. The J gene is TRBJ1-1, the V gene TRBV29-1, with D hard to call. CDR1 and CDR2 from the germline V gene are SQVTM and ANQGSEA. CDR3 length: 13 amino acids. V lost 2 bases, J lost 3 bases, and 10 bases lay in between. The CDR3 DNA follows: TGCAGCGTTGAAATTAACAGTGACACTGAAGCTTTCTTT. Residues: CSVEINSDTEAFF.

This chain connects TRBV20-1 to TRBJ2-1; 11 nucleotides align to TRBD2. Germline CDR1 is DFQATT and CDR2 is SNEGSKA (reference sequence). The CDR3 extends over 17 amino acids. Losses at the gene ends were 0 bases for V and 7 bases for J; bases not matched to a gene: 11. The CDR3 DNA follows: TGCAGTGCTAGAGACCCTACGACTAGCGGGAAGCGGAATGAGCAGTTCTTC. Protein: CSARDPTTSGKRNEQFF.

This clonotype has a count of ten or more. The gene calls are TRBV7-9 and TRBJ1-2; 8 nucleotides align to TRBD1. The J segment lost 4 bases and the V segment lost 4 bases, leaving 5 bases of the junction unmatched. Looked up from germline, CDR1 is SEHNR and CDR2 is FQNEAQ (reference sequence). The CDR3 covers 14 residues. CDR3 in DNA: TGTGCCAGCAGCTCCGACAGGGGCCTCTATGGCTACACCTTC. This translates into CASSSDRGLYGYTF.

The sample holds many counts of this clonotype. The rearrangement links TRBV11-3 to TRBJ2-5, with D tentatively TRBD2 (5 bases). Trimming took off 3 bases at V and 5 bases at J, with 19 bases between the two ends. CDR1 and CDR2 (germline): SGHNT, YENEEA. The CDR3 loop spans 16 amino acids. The CDR3, as DNA: TGTGCCAGCAGCTTCGAGAGGCGAGGGTGGACGGAGACCCAGTACTTC. Its translation: CASSFERRGWTETQYF.

V and J are TRBV5-5 and TRBJ1-1; D is perhaps TRBD1 (5 bases). The CDR3 runs to 16 residues. Looked up from germline, CDR1 is SGHKS and CDR2 is YYEKEE (reference sequence). Trimming took off 5 bases at V and 0 bases at J, with 17 bases between the two ends. CDR3 in amino acids: CASSPLSGLMNTEAFF. The DNA of the CDR3 is TGTGCCAGCAGTCCCCTTTCGGGACTCATGAACACTGAAGCTTTCTTT. The whole variable domain, remainder taken from reference TRBV5-5 and TRBJ1-1, is DAGVTQSPTHLIKTRGQQVTLRCSPISGHKSVSWYQQVLGQGPQFIFQYYEKEERGRGNFPDRFSARQFPNYSSELNVNALLLGDSALYLCASSPLSGLMNTEAFFGQGTRLTVV.

This clonotype was observed many times. The chain links TRBV19 to TRBJ1-2; no definite D call. Trimming cost V 3 bases and J 1 base, with 15 bases left between them. The CDR3 is made up of 16 amino acids. Germline assignment: CDR1 LNHDA and CDR2 SQIVND (reference sequence). The CDR3 reads CASSILAGSSNYGYTF. CDR3 coding DNA: TGTGCCAGTAGTATCCTGGCGGGGTCCAGTAACTATGGCTACACCTTC.

This clonotype was picked up many times. CDR3 in amino acids: CASSQGTSGASQQFF. The CDR3 nucleotides read TGTGCCAGCAGCCAAGGGACTAGCGGGGCCTCCCAGCAGTTCTTC. The V gene is TRBV7-2, the J gene TRBJ2-1; 13 nucleotides align to TRBD2. V shed 5 bases and J 11 bases; nucleotides not matched to a gene: 9. This CDR3 region has 15 residues. Germline lookup yields CDR1 SGHTA and CDR2 FQGNSA.

This chain connects TRBV4-3 to TRBJ2-7; D may be TRBD1 or TRBD2 (5 bases each). The germline V gene encodes CDR1 LGHNA and CDR2 YSLEER. Deletions cut 0 bases from V and 3 bases from J, with 15 bases between. This CDR3 has 16 residues. In DNA, the CDR3 is TGCGCCAGCAGCCAAGATGAAAGGGACCGCGACTACGAGCAGTACTTC. This translates into CASSQDERDRDYEQYF.

This clonotype showed up just a few times. V gene TRBV6-2 or TRBV6-3 combines with J gene TRBJ2-7, with TRBD2 as a possible D gene (6 bases). The CDR3 totals 12 residues. CDR1 is MNHEY, CDR2 SVGEGT, per germline. Trimming left V 6 bases short and J 4 bases short, with 10 bases between. DNA for the CDR3: TGTGCCAGCAGAGGGACTCGTTACGAGCAGTACTTC. This gives the protein CASRGTRYEQYF.

In its sample, this clonotype was seen a few times. This sequence joins TRBV20-1 and TRBJ1-3; 9 nucleotides line up with TRBD1. Germline CDR1 reads DFQATT; CDR2 reads SNEGSKA (reference sequence). The CDR3 spans 16 residues. With 0 bases clipped from V and 4 bases from J, the junction kept 7 bases outside the gene matches. The CDR3 loop reads CSARDLDRGLGNTIYF. CDR3 DNA: TGCAGTGCTAGAGATCTGGACAGGGGCTTAGGAAACACCATATATTTT.

The J gene is TRBJ1-1, the V gene TRBV7-8; D is perhaps TRBD1 (5 bases). V was shortened by 1 base and J by 7 bases, with 10 bases between the two germline ends. The germline gives CDR1 SGHVS, CDR2 FQNEAQ. The CDR3 is made up of 13 amino acids. The DNA of the CDR3 is TGTGCCAGCAGCTTAGGAGGGGACCTTGAAGCTTTCTTT. Protein sequence: CASSLGGDLEAFF.

This clonotype showed up just a few times. The chain links TRBV2 to TRBJ2-3; D is possibly TRBD1 (6 bases). Germline CDR1 and CDR2: SNHLY and FYNNEI. The CDR3 is made up of 15 amino acids. V was trimmed by 7 bases and J by 2 bases, leaving 16 bases between them. CDR3 coding DNA: TGTGCCAGCAATCCTCCCTCAGGGGCCACAGATACGCAGTATTTT. Its protein is CASNPPSGATDTQYF.

This clonotype was seen more than once but under ten times. The chain is built from TRBV24-1 and TRBJ2-5; D not resolved. V gave up 9 bases and J gave up 5 bases, with 12 bases separating them. The CDR3 is 12 residues long. Looked up from germline, CDR1 is KGHDR and CDR2 is SFDVKD. Here the CDR3 DNA reads TGTGCCACCCAAGATCCTATGGAGACCCAGTACTTC. Its protein product is CATQDPMETQYF.

This clonotype was detected many times. The chain employs TRBV7-2 and TRBJ2-3, with TRBD2 identical over 10 bases. CDR1 SGHTA and CDR2 FQGNSA come from the germline V gene. This CDR3 region has 15 residues. Trimming cost V 7 bases and J 0 bases; bases outside gene matches: 4. CDR3 coding DNA: TGTGCCAGCACCCTGACTAGCGGGAGCACAGATACGCAGTATTTT. Protein: CASTLTSGSTDTQYF.

This clonotype was detected ten times or more. DNA for the CDR3: TGTGCCAGCAGCGTAGACAGGGGAGGATTAGAGACCCAGTACTTC. Translation: CASSVDRGGLETQYF. The rearrangement links TRBV7-2 to TRBJ2-5; TRBD1 agrees at 8 bases. The V gene end was trimmed by 5 bases and the J gene end by 4 bases; junction bases not matched to a gene: 9. This CDR3 spans 15 amino acids. Germline loops: CDR1 SGHTA, CDR2 FQGNSA.

This clonotype was observed many times. This chain uses TRBV28 with TRBJ2-5; 8 bases map to TRBD2. Germline CDR1 reads MDHEN; CDR2 reads SYDVKM. Trimming removed 3 bases from V and 4 bases from J; junction bases left unmatched: 13. The CDR3 extends over 17 amino acids. For the CDR3, the DNA is TGTGCCAGCAGTTTGCCTAATCCGGCGGGGGGTGGAGAGACCCAGTACTTC. Amino acids: CASSLPNPAGGGETQYF.